A selection of T cell receptor beta chains follows, all from one sample in a study of cytomegalovirus exposure and HLA in healthy donors. Sequencing was performed with immunoSEQ multiplex PCR; in TCRdb, only in-frame clones are kept and a portion is missing. The sample carries more than 100,000 clones, around two thirds recorded once. Sequenced: PBMCs. Receptors were obtained from a woman in her thirties or forties in good health and CMV-seronegative. Each CDR3 is given with its conserved first and last residue. A D gene is named only where the DNA matches it firmly. A clone size is listed for some rows: how often the clone was seen (once, few, many), or a class if it is expanded.

>-|TRBJ2-3|TRBV23-1|-
CASSHRWEASTDTQYF
TGCGCCAGCAGTCACCGGTGGGAGGCAAGCACAGATACGCAGTATTTT
>-|TRBJ2-7|TRBV7-9|-
CASSPGFDEQYF
TGTGCCAGCAGCCCCGGGTTCGACGAGCAGTACTTC
>few|TRBJ2-5|TRBV7-3|-
CASSLTQGTQETQYF
TGTGCCAGCAGCTTAACTCAGGGAACCCAAGAGACCCAGTACTTC
>-|TRBJ1-2|TRBV4-1|TRBD1
CASSQAGTGGTYGYTF
TGCGCCAGCAGCCAGGCCGGGACAGGGGGGACCTATGGCTACACCTTC
>-|TRBJ2-2|TRBV19|TRBD1
CASNTGAGELFF
TGTGCCAGTAATACAGGGGCCGGGGAGCTGTTTTTT
>few|TRBJ2-7|TRBV15|TRBD1
CATSGGFTYEQYF
TGTGCCACGTCAGGGGGCTTCACCTACGAGCAGTACTTC
>few|TRBJ2-2|TRBV7-3|TRBD2
CASSLYLGGVKTGELFF
TGTGCCAGCAGCTTATACCTCGGGGGGGTAAAAACCGGGGAGCTGTTTTTT
>-|TRBJ1-6|TRBV18|-
CASSPPGGVSPLHF
TGTGCCAGCTCACCACCTGGGGGCGTTTCACCCCTCCACTTT
>-|TRBJ1-5|TRBV18|TRBD1
CASSPRTGGDQPQHF
TGTGCCAGCTCCCCTCGGACAGGGGGGGATCAGCCCCAGCATTTT
>-|TRBJ1-1|TRBV2|-
CASSEAAGITEAFF
TGTGCCAGCAGTGAAGCGGCGGGTATTACTGAAGCTTTCTTT
>few|TRBJ1-5|TRBV5-6|-
CASRKGGFSNQPQHF
TGTGCCAGCAGGAAAGGGGGATTTAGCAATCAGCCCCAGCATTTT
>-|TRBJ2-1|TRBV5-1|-
CASSLQYNEQFF
TGCGCCAGCAGCTTACAGTACAATGAGCAGTTCTTC
>-|TRBJ1-2|TRBV28|-
CASSLKERTHGYTF
TGTGCCAGCAGCCTAAAGGAGCGTACCCATGGCTACACCTTC
>few|TRBJ1-4|TRBV9|-
CASSVGQVNEKLFF
TGTGCCAGCAGCGTAGGACAGGTGAATGAAAAACTGTTTTTT
>-|TRBJ1-2|TRBV27|TRBD1
CASSGDRGANYGYTF
TGTGCCAGCAGTGGCGACAGGGGAGCTAACTATGGCTACACCTTC
>-|TRBJ1-6|TRBV6-5|-
CASSSESSYNSPLHF
TGTGCCAGCAGTTCGGAGAGCTCCTATAATTCACCCCTCCACTTT
>-|TRBJ2-7|TRBV6-5|-
CASSYSAGAYEQYF
TGTGCCAGCAGTTACTCGGCCGGGGCCTACGAGCAGTACTTC
>-|TRBJ1-1|TRBV27|TRBD1
CASSSQTGFVAEAFF
TGTGCCAGCAGTTCTCAGACAGGGTTCGTCGCTGAAGCTTTCTTT
>-|TRBJ2-2|TRBV6-4|-
CASSREQGAGELFF
TGTGCCAGCAGCCGGGAGCAGGGGGCCGGGGAGCTGTTTTTT
>few|TRBJ1-2|TRBV6-5|-
CASSYEAGINYGYTF
TGTGCCAGCAGTTACGAGGCAGGGATCAACTATGGCTACACCTTC
>-|TRBJ1-2|TRBV14|-
CASSQSQGGYTF
TGTGCCAGCAGCCAATCCCAGGGTGGCTACACCTTC
>-|TRBJ2-5|TRBV6-5|TRBD2
CASTAAGTSLETQYF
TGTGCCAGCACCGCCGCCGGGACTAGCCTAGAGACCCAGTACTTC
>-|TRBJ1-4|TRBV5-4|TRBD1
CASSLNRGQGEKLFF
TGTGCCAGCAGCTTAAACAGGGGGCAAGGTGAAAAACTGTTTTTT
>-|TRBJ1-6|TRBV4-3|-
CASSQDLGGIIGSPLHF
TGCGCCAGCAGCCAAGATTTGGGGGGTATAATCGGTTCACCCCTCCACTTT